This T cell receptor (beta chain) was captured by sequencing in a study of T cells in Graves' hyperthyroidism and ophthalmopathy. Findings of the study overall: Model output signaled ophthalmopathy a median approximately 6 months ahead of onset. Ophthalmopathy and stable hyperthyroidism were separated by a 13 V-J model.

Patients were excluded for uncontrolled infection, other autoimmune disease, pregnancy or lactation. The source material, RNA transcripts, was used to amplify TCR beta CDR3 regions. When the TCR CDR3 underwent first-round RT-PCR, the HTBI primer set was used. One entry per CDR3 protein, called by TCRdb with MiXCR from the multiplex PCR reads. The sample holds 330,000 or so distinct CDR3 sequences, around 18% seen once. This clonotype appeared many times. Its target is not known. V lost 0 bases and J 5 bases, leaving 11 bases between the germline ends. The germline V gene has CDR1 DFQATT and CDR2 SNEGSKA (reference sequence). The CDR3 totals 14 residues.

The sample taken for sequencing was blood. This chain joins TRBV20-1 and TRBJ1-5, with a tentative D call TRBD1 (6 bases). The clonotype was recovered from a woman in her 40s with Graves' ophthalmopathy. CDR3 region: CSARDGQGHQPQHF. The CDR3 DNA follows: TGCAGTGCTAGAGATGGGCAGGGGCATCAGCCCCAGCATTTT.